A single sample is the source of the 2 T cell receptor beta chains below, sequenced in a study of STAT5B mutations in CD4+ large granular lymphocyte leukemia. Sequenced by immunoSEQ multiplex PCR; TCRdb stores in-frame clones only, minus some. Among approximately 32,000 clones, around 89% were seen once, and the ten largest hold 0.97%. Material: CD4+ T cells from blood buffy coats. These receptors all stem from a human donor in good health.

The rearrangement uses TRBV7-2 and TRBJ2-7; perhaps TRBD1 as D (6 bases). Germline values: CDR1 SGHTA, CDR2 FQGNSA. The CDR3 length is 14 residues. Trimming removed 3 bases from V and 6 bases from J, with 15 bases in between. The DNA for the CDR3 is TGTGCCAGCAGCTTGGGCAGGGGTTTAGGCGAGCAGTACTTC. Residues: CASSLGRGLGEQYF.

V gene TRBV11-3 combines with J gene TRBJ1-1, with D possibly matching TRBD1 (6 bases). The germline V gene has CDR1 SGHNT and CDR2 YENEEA. The V and J ends lost 8 bases and 5 bases respectively, with 24 bases between them. This CDR3 has 16 amino acids. In DNA form, the CDR3 reads TGTGCCAGCGGGGGGGGCCAGGTGAGGCGACGGACTGAAGCTTTCTTT. Translating gives CASGGGQVRRRTEAFF.